These 11 T cell receptor beta chains were sequenced from one sample in a study of blood T cell repertoires in COVID-19. Data came from immunoSEQ multiplex PCR; TCRdb stores just in-frame clones and leaves some out. The table lists around 620,000 clones, just under 90% of them singletons, with about 0.26% in the top ten. The sample comprised peripheral blood. These receptors were taken from a woman aged 18-35 years with acute or convalescent COVID-19.

About this clone: The sample holds other DNA sequences that translate to the same CDR3. The chain has TRBV4-1 and TRBJ1-2, with D unclear. Trimming removed 3 bases at V and 4 bases at J, with 9 bases between. Germline V lookup: CDR1 MGHRA, CDR2 YSYEKL. The CDR3 runs to 13 residues. In DNA form, the CDR3 reads TGCGCCAGCAGCCAGGAGGGCGGCTATGGCTACACCTTC. The encoded protein is CASSQEGGYGYTF.

The V call is TRBV29-1, the J call TRBJ1-2; 10 bases line up with TRBD1. V trimming: 6 bases; J trimming: 7 bases; junction bases outside the gene matches: 8. Germline V gene sequence: CDR1 SQVTM, CDR2 ANQGSEA. The CDR3 is 13 residues long. The CDR3 sequence: CSVLRQGAGGYTF. The CDR3 coding sequence is TGCAGCGTCCTCCGACAGGGGGCGGGTGGCTACACCTTC.

V and J are TRBV12-5 and TRBJ1-1; D uncertain. The germline V gene encodes CDR1 LGHNT and CDR2 FRNRAP. The V end lost 0 bases, the J end lost 10 bases, and 21 bases lay between the germline ends. The CDR3 runs 16 residues. The DNA of the CDR3 is TGTGCTAGTGGTTTGGTACCTTCAGACTACAGCCCCGGAGCTTTCTTT. Translation gives CASGLVPSDYSPGAFF.

This chain uses TRBV11-2 with TRBJ1-6; D gene uncertain. The CDR3 spans 13 residues. Trimming shortened V by 3 bases and J by 8 bases, and 8 bases separated the two germline ends. CDR1 and CDR2 from the germline V gene are SGHAT and FQNNGV. DNA of the CDR3: TGTGCCAGCAGCTTGGAGGGTTATTCACCCCTCCACTTT. It codes for CASSLEGYSPLHF.

Written as DNA, the CDR3 is TGTGCCAGCAGGAGGTCGGGCTACGAGCAGTACTTC. It translates to CASRRSGYEQYF. The rearrangement uses TRBV2 and TRBJ2-7; D ambiguous. This CDR3 is built from 12 residues. The V end lost 6 bases, the J end lost 3 bases, and 9 bases lay between the germline ends. Germline assignment: CDR1 SNHLY and CDR2 FYNNEI.

The V call is TRBV7-9, the J call TRBJ2-1, with D possibly being TRBD2 (5 bases). The germline V gene has CDR1 SEHNR and CDR2 FQNEAQ (reference sequence). With 1 base removed from V and 4 bases from J, the gap between germline ends came to 11 bases. The CDR3 runs 15 residues. The CDR3 nucleotides are TGTGCCAGCAGCTTAGATCTAGCTATGTACAATGAGCAGTTCTTC. Its translation is CASSLDLAMYNEQFF.

This clone was counted once. CDR3 nucleotide sequence: TGCGCCAGCAGCCAAGATCTGGGCAGGGTTGGAAACACCATATATTTT. This encodes CASSQDLGRVGNTIYF. This chain uses TRBV4-1 with TRBJ1-3; D might be TRBD1 (5 bases). V lost 0 bases and J lost 3, with 12 bases in between. The V gene's germline CDR1 is MGHRA and CDR2 YSYEKL. The CDR3 runs 16 residues.

This chain links TRBV2 with TRBJ1-2; TRBD1 matches at 9 bases. This CDR3 region has 15 residues. Unmatched junction bases numbered 10, after V lost 6 bases and J lost 5 bases. Germline V gene sequence: CDR1 SNHLY, CDR2 FYNNEI. The CDR3 reads CASRTWGQGGYGYTF. The CDR3 bases are TGTGCCAGCAGGACCTGGGGACAGGGTGGTTATGGCTACACCTTC.

The V call is TRBV7-9, the J call TRBJ1-4; D unresolved. CDR1 and CDR2 (germline): SEHNR, FQNEAQ (reference sequence). The CDR3 spans 14 residues. The V end lost 2 bases, the J end lost 0 bases, and 4 bases lay between the germline ends. CDR3 bases: TGTGCCAGCAGCTTAACAACAACTAATGAAAAACTGTTTTTT. The encoded protein is CASSLTTTNEKLFF.

V usage is TRBV5-1 and J usage is TRBJ2-2; 11 bases fit TRBD1. The CDR3 spans 18 residues. With 2 bases clipped from V and 0 bases from J, the junction kept 6 bases outside the gene matches. The germline gives CDR1 SGHRS, CDR2 YFSETQ. CDR3 DNA sequence: TGCGCCAGCAGCTTTCTCCAGGGACAGGGGGCGAACACCGGGGAGCTGTTTTTT. This sequence encodes CASSFLQGQGANTGELFF.

This sequence joins TRBV9 and TRBJ2-7; possibly TRBD2 for D (7 bases). V lost 3 bases to trimming and J lost 4 bases, with 20 bases between them. CDR3 size: 16 residues. Germline-derived CDR1 and CDR2 are SGDLS and YYNGEE. CDR3 in amino acids: CASSAKRGARVYEQYF. The CDR3 nucleotides are TGTGCCAGCAGCGCAAAACGGGGGGCCCGGGTTTACGAGCAGTACTTC.